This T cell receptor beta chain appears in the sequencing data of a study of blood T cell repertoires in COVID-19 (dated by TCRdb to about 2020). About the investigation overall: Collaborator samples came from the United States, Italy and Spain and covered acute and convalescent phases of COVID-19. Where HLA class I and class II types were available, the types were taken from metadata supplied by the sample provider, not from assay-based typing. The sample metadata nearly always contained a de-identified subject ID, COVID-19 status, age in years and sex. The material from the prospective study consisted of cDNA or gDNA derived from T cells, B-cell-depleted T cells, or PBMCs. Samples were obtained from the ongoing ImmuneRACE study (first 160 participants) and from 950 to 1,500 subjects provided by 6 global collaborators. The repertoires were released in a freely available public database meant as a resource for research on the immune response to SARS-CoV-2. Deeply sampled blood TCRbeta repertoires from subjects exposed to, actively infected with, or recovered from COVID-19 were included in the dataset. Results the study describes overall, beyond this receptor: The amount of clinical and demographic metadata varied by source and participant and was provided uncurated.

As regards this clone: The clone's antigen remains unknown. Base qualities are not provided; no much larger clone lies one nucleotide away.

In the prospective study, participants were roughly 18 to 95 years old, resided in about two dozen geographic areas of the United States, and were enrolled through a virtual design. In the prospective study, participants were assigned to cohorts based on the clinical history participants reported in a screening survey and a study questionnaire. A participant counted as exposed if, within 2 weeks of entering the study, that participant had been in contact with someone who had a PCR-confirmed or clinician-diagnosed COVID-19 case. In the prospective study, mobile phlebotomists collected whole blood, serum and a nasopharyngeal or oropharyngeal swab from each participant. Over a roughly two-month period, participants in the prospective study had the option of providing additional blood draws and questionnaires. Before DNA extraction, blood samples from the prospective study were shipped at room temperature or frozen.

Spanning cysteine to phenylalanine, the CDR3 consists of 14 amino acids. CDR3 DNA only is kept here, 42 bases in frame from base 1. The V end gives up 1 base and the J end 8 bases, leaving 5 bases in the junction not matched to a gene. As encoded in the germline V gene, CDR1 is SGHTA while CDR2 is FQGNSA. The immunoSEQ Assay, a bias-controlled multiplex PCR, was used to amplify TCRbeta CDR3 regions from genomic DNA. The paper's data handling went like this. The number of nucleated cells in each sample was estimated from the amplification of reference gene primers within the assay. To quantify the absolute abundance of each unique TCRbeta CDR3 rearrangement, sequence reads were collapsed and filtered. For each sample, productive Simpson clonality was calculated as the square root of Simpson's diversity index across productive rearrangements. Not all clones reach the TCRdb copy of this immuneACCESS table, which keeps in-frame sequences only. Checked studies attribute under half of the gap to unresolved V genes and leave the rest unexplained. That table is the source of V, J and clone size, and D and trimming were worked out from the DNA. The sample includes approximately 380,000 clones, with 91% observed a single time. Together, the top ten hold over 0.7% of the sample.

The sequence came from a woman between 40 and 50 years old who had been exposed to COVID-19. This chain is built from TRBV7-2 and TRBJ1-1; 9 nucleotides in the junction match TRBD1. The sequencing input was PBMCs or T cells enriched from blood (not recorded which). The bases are TGTGCCAGCAGCTTAGGGCCGGGACAGGGAGAAGCTTTCTTT. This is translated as CASSLGPGQGEAFF. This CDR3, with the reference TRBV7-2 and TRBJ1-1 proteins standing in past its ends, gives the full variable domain GAGVSQSPSNKVTEKGKDVELRCDPISGHTALYWYRQSLGQGLEFLIYFQGNSAPDKSGLPSDRFSAERTGGSVSTLTIQRTQQEDSAVYLCASSLGPGQGEAFFGQGTRLTVV.